This T cell receptor (beta chain) was sequenced for a study of T-cell memory formation after mild COVID-19. Study details: There were largely donor-specific TCR clusters.

About this clonotype: Its antigen is currently unknown.

TCRdb re-derived calls from the 5' RACE reads in MiXCR, one entry per CDR3 protein. The table lists roughly 350,000 distinct CDR3 sequences, around 27% of them singletons. Study-level findings and limits: A second wave expanding day 15 to 37 was CD4+-biased; contracting clones were balanced. Specificity for SARS-CoV-2 was not confirmed among the second-wave clones peaking on day 37. Researchers found some responding clones in pre-infection memory, a sign that cross-reactive memory joined.

CDR1 is LGHDT and CDR2 is YNNKEL in the germline V gene (reference sequence). V gave up 1 base and J gave up 2 bases, with 6 bases separating them. The CDR3 spans 14 residues. This clonotype was sampled from an adult woman who had mild COVID-19 (a few samples of this study predate the infection). Cell type and time point are not known. The gene calls are TRBV3-1 and TRBJ1-3, with no clear D. Material: PBMCs or a T cell subset sorted from them (not recorded which). The CDR3 nucleotides are TGTGCCAGCAGCCAAGCCATCCCTGGAAACACCATATATTTT. It encodes CASSQAIPGNTIYF. The variable domain in full, with the rest retrieved from reference TRBV3-1 and TRBJ1-3, is DTAVSQTPKYLVTQMGNDKSIKCEQNLGHDTMYWYKQDSKKFLKIMFSYNNKELIINETVPNRFSPKSPDKAHLNLHINSLELGDSAVYFCASSQAIPGNTIYFGEGSWLTVV.